Listed below are T cell receptor beta chains from one sample, sequenced in a study of blood T cell repertoires in COVID-19. Sequencing used immunoSEQ multiplex PCR; TCRdb keeps in-frame clones, though not all of them. The top ten hold approximately 0.7% of the sample, which has approximately 480,000 clones, about nine tenths seen once. The sample consisted of PBMCs or T cells enriched from blood (not recorded which). These receptors originate from a woman aged 18-29 years who had recovered from COVID-19. Both conserved end residues are part of each CDR3. The D gene is left open where the match is weak. Size values are once, few and many counts, or a class for expanded clones, and some rows have none.

size: few; D: .; V: TRBV29-1; J: TRBJ2-2; DNA: TGCAGCGTTGTTATCGGGGAATCGGACGGGGAGCTGTTTTTT; CDR3: CSVVIGESDGELFF
size: .; D: TRBD2; V: TRBV5-1; J: TRBJ2-2; DNA: TGCGCCAGCAGCTCGACCGCCGGGACTAGTGGCACCGGGGAGCTGTTTTTT; CDR3: CASSSTAGTSGTGELFF
size: once; D: TRBD1; V: TRBV6-4; J: TRBJ1-2; DNA: TGTGCCAGCAGTGACTCCGGGACAGGCCGAGGCTACACCTTC; CDR3: CASSDSGTGRGYTF
size: .; D: TRBD1; V: TRBV5-1; J: TRBJ1-2; DNA: TGCGCCAGCAGCCCCGGGACAGCACGACACTATGGCTACACCTTC; CDR3: CASSPGTARHYGYTF
size: .; D: TRBD2; V: TRBV19; J: TRBJ2-1; DNA: TGTGCCAGTAGTATAGCCGGGGGGGCCTACAATGAGCAGTTCTTC; CDR3: CASSIAGGAYNEQFF
size: .; D: TRBD1; V: TRBV5-1; J: TRBJ2-5; DNA: TGCGCCAGCAGCTCACAGGGGTACCAAGAGACCCAGTACTTC; CDR3: CASSSQGYQETQYF
size: .; D: .; V: TRBV30; J: TRBJ1-4; DNA: TGTGCCTGGAGTAGGGGAAGTGCCACAGGTGAAAAACTGTTTTTT; CDR3: CAWSRGSATGEKLFF
size: .; D: TRBD2; V: TRBV3-1/TRBV3-2; J: TRBJ2-5; DNA: TGTGCCAGCAGCCAAGATCTGAGCGGGGGGAACCAAGAGACCCAGTACTTC; CDR3: CASSQDLSGGNQETQYF
size: .; D: .; V: TRBV5-4; J: TRBJ1-2; DNA: TGTGCCAGCAGCCCCTGGGGGGTTGGCTACACCTTC; CDR3: CASSPWGVGYTF
size: once; D: .; V: TRBV15; J: TRBJ2-1; DNA: TGTGCCACCAGCACCCACAGGGTTTACTCCTACAATGAGCAGTTCTTC; CDR3: CATSTHRVYSYNEQFF
size: .; D: .; V: TRBV20-1; J: TRBJ1-2; DNA: TGCAGTGCTAGAGATGGGGCAGCCTACACCTTC; CDR3: CSARDGAAYTF
size: .; D: .; V: TRBV7-2; J: TRBJ1-1; DNA: TGTGCCAGCAGCTTATTTACAGCCCTTAACACTGAAGCTTTCTTT; CDR3: CASSLFTALNTEAFF